The entry that follows covers one T cell receptor (beta chain) sequence. The junction departs from germline at one end; a sequencing error may be responsible. This record comes from a study of tumor-infiltrating lymphocytes in primary liver carcinoma. Germline CDR1 and CDR2: SGHAT and FQNNGV. This CDR3 is built from 16 residues. Constant-region priming of around 530 ng total RNA yielded TCR beta cDNA. Three nested multiplex PCR rounds, a slightly modified ARM-PCR method, built the TCR beta libraries. A C-beta reverse primer was combined with TRBV1-TRBV30 forward primers in the first two PCR rounds, and each round had about 10 cycles. TCRdb redid the calling of the multiplex PCR reads with MiXCR, one entry per CDR3 protein. The sample shows 320,000 or so distinct CDR3 sequences, approximately 60% of them seen only once. It was unsorted whole blood that yielded blood RNA, and germline DNA was also extracted.

Sequencing used peripheral blood. This clonotype was sampled from a man between 35 and 55 years old with primary liver carcinoma and hepatitis B virus infection. The chain joins TRBV11-2 to TRBJ2-7, with TRBD1 matching 9 bases. Here the CDR3 reads CASSLVDGTGTGEQYF. Written as DNA, the CDR3 is TGTGCCAGCAGTTTAGTAGATGGGACAGGGACAGGCGAGCAGTACTTC. The full variable domain, in which reference TRBV11-2 and TRBJ2-7 provide the parts outside the CDR3, is EAGVAQSPRYKIIEKRQSVAFWCNPISGHATLYWYQQILGQGPKLLIQFQNNGVVDDSQLPKDRFSAERLKGVDSTLKIQPAKLEDSAVYLCASSLVDGTGTGEQYFGPGTRLTVT.